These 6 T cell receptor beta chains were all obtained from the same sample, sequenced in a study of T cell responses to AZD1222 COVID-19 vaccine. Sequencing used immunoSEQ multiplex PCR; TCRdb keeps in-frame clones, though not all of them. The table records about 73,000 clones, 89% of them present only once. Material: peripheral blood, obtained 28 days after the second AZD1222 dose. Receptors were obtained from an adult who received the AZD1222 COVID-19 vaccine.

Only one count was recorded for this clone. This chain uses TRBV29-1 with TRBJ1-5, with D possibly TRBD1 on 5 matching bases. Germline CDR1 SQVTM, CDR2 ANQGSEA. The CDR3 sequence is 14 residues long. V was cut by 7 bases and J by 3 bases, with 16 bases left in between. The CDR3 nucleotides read TGCAGCGCCGCTACCGGGACGGACAATCAGCCCCAGCATTTT. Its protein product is CSAATGTDNQPQHF.

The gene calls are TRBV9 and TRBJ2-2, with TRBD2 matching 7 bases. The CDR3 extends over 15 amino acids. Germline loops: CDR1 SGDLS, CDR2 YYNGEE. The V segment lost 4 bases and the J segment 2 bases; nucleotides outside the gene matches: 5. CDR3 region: CASSISGANTGELFF. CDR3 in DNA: TGTGCCAGCAGCATAAGCGGGGCCAACACCGGGGAGCTGTTTTTT.

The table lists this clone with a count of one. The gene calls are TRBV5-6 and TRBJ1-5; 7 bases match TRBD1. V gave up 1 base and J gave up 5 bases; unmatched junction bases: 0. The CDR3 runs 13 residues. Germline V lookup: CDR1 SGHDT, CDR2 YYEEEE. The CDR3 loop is CASSLRGHQPQHF. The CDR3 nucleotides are TGTGCCAGCAGCTTGAGGGGGCATCAGCCCCAGCATTTT.

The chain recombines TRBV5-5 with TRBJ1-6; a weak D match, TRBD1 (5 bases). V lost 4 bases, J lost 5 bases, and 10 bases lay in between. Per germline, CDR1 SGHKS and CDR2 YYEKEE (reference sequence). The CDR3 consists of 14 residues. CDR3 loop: CASSGTLNNSPLHF. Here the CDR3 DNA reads TGTGCCAGCAGCGGGACGCTCAATAATTCACCCCTCCACTTT.

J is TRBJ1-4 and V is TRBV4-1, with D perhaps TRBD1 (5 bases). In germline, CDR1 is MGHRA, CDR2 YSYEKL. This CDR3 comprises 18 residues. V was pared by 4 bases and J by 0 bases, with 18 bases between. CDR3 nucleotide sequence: TGCGCCAGCAGCCTCAGGGTGCCCGAATTAACAACTAATGAAAAACTGTTTTTT. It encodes CASSLRVPELTTNEKLFF.

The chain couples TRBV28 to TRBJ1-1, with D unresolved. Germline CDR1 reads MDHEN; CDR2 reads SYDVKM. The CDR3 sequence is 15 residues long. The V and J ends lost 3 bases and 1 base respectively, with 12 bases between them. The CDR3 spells CASSLFPTANTEAFF. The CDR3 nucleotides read TGTGCCAGCAGTTTGTTCCCCACAGCGAACACTGAAGCTTTCTTT.